This T cell receptor (beta chain) was sequenced for a study of T cell responses to AZD1222 COVID-19 vaccine. Findings of the study overall: The study found Spike-specific TCR breadth and depth rose after two AZD1222 doses.

Profiling relied on immunoSEQ multiplex PCR, and the TCRdb table lists in-frame clones only, not all of them. The sample lists about 140,000 clones, about 90% occurring once. Worth noting for this clone: Its antigen is not known.

Looked up from germline, CDR1 is MDHEN and CDR2 is SYDVKM. The CDR3 length is 17 residues. V was pared by 2 bases and J by 4 bases, with 8 bases of the junction left unmatched. The input for sequencing was peripheral blood, taken 28 days after the second dose of the MenACWY control vaccine. This sequence originates from an adult who received the MenACWY meningococcal vaccine as a control. The rearrangement uses TRBV28 and TRBJ2-2, with 9 positions matching TRBD2. CDR3 protein: CASSLIPSGMGTGELFF. The DNA for the CDR3 is TGTGCCAGCAGTTTAATTCCTAGCGGGATGGGCACCGGGGAGCTGTTTTTT.